These T cell receptor beta chains were read from a single sample in a study of shared clonotypes between healthy human individuals. Measured with immunoSEQ multiplex PCR; TCRdb has only the in-frame clones, and not every one. The sample consists of about 680,000 clones, approximately 74% of them appearing once. Sequenced: memory CD4+ T cells sorted from blood. These receptor sequences come from a young woman in good health. The CDR3 runs from the conserved cysteine through the conserved F or W.

length	V	J	CDR3
16	TRBV5-1	TRBJ2-7	CASTPIGLAGSYEQYF
14	TRBV19	TRBJ2-5	CASSIWLAEETQYF
15	TRBV6-1	TRBJ2-1	CASSAGLAGNNEQFF
17	TRBV6-1	TRBJ1-5	CASSEGDLGDSNQPQHF
14	TRBV10-3	TRBJ2-7	CAISESSSSYEQYF
12	TRBV30	TRBJ2-7	CALRDRNYEQYF
11	TRBV10-3	TRBJ1-2	CATGTTYGYTF
14	TRBV2	TRBJ2-7	CASKSGQGGYEQYF
15	TRBV6-1	TRBJ1-5	CASSSGTGIGQPQHF
14	TRBV11-1	TRBJ1-1	CASSLDQGRPEAFF
17	TRBV30	TRBJ2-3	CAWSVPGLAASTDTQYF
15	TRBV14	TRBJ2-7	CASSQEDREIYEQYF
16	TRBV15	TRBJ2-3	CATSRDIRQGAGTQYF
13	TRBV29-1	TRBJ1-2	CSVERPGGYGYTF
15	TRBV9	TRBJ2-3	CASSVGLAVADTQYF
16	TRBV19	TRBJ1-5	CASSDLGSGYNQPQHF
12	TRBV5-1	TRBJ2-7	CASSWDRHEQYF
14	TRBV2	TRBJ1-3	CASGTDSSGNTIYF
14	TRBV2	TRBJ2-5	CASSVRTSQETQYF
16	TRBV11-2	TRBJ2-2	CASSLVVGSDTGELFF
14	TRBV11-2	TRBJ1-3	CASSVTGLANTIYF
13	TRBV7-9	TRBJ2-7	CASSSTGVREQYF
14	TRBV5-1	TRBJ1-2	CASSSDAGSGGYTF